The present TCR beta chain was sequenced within a study of identical twins. This clonotype has ten or more counts. Its antigen is undetermined. Template switching added a universal primer site; cDNA carried unique molecular identifiers. One entry per CDR3 protein, called by TCRdb with MiXCR from the 5' RACE reads. The sample yields around 670,000 distinct CDR3 sequences, around 6% seen once. In every case, the donor was a healthy Caucasian. General study results and limits: It was possible that invariant MAIT and iNKT cells partly confounded the zero-insertion analyses. Researchers reported weaker excess twin sharing in beta out-of-frame sequences.

V dropped 3 bases and J dropped 8 bases, with 17 bases sitting between them. The CDR3 runs to 14 residues. CDR1 DFQATT and CDR2 SNEGSKA come from the germline V gene (reference sequence). The V gene is TRBV20-1, the J gene TRBJ2-1; tentative D call: TRBD2 (5 bases). The sequence was collected from a man between 18 and 29 years old in good health. The sequenced material came from naive T cells sorted from blood. This CDR3 is CSASGRLPSDEQFF. CDR3 in DNA: TGCAGTGCTAGTGGCCGACTACCCAGTGATGAGCAGTTCTTC.